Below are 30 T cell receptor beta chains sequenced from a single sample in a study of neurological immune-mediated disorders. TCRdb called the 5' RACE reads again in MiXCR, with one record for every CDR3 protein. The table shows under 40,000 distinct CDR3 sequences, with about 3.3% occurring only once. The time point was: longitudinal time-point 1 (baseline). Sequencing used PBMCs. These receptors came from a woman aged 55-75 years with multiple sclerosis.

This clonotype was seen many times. In DNA, the CDR3 is TGTGCCAGCAACACGGACCGATGGGGCTACGAGCAGTACTTC. Translating it yields CASNTDRWGYEQYF. The chain recombines TRBV7-8 with TRBJ2-7; no definite D call. This CDR3 is built from 14 residues. CDR1 is SGHVS and CDR2 is FQNEAQ in the germline V gene. V lost 7 bases, J lost 3 bases, and 16 bases lay in between. Full variable domain (outside the CDR3, taken from reference TRBV7-8 and TRBJ2-7): GAGVSQSPRYKVAKRGQDVALRCDPISGHVSLFWYQQALGQGPEFLTYFQNEAQLDKSGLPSDRFFAERPEGSVSTLKIQRTQQEDSAVYLCASNTDRWGYEQYFGPGTRLTVT.

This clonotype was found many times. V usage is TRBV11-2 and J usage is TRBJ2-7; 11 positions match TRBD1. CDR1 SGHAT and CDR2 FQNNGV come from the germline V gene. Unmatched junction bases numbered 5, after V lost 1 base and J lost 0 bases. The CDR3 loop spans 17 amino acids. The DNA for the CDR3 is TGTGCCAGCAGCTTAGGGACAGGGGGCCCGACCTCCTACGAGCAGTACTTC. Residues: CASSLGTGGPTSYEQYF.

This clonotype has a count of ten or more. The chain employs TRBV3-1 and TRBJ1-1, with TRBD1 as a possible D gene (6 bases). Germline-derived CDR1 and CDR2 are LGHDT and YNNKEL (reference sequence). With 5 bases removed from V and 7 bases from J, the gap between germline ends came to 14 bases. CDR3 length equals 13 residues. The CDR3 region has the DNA TGTGCCAGCAGCTCCCGGGACATTCTTGAAGCTTTCTTT. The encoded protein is CASSSRDILEAFF.

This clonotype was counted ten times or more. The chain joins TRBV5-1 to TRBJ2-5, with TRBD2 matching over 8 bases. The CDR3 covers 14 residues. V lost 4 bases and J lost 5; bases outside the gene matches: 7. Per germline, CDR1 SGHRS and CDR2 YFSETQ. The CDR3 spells CASSPGGTAETQYF. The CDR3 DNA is TGCGCCAGCAGCCCGGGGGGGACGGCGGAGACCCAGTACTTC. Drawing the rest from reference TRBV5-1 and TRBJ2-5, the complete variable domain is KAGVTQTPRYLIKTRGQQVTLSCSPISGHRSVSWYQQTPGQGLQFLFEYFSETQRNKGNFPGRFSGRQFSNSRSEMNVSTLELGDSALYLCASSPGGTAETQYFGPGTRLLVL.

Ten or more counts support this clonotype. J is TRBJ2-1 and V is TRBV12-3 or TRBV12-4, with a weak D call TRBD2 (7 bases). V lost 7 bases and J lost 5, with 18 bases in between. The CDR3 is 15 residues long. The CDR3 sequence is CASTYFGGPNNEQFF. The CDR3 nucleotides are TGTGCCAGCACCTATTTCGGGGGGCCAAACAATGAGCAGTTCTTC.

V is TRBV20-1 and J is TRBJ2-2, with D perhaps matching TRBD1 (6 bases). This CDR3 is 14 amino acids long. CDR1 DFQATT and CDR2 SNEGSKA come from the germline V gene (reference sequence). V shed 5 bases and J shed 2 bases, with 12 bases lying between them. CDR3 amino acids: CSAPDRSNTGELFF. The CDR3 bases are TGCAGTGCTCCTGACAGGAGCAACACCGGGGAGCTGTTTTTT.

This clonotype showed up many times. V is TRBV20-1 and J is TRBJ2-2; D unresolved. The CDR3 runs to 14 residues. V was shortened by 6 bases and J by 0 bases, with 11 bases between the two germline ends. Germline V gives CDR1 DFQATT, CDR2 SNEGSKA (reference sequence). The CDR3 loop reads CSAILTTNTGELFF. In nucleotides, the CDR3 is TGCAGTGCAATCCTGACCACGAACACCGGGGAGCTGTTTTTT.

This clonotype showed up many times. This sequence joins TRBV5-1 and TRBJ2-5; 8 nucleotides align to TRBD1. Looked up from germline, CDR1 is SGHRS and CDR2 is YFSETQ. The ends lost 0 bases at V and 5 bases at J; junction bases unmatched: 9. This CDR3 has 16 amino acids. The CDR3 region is CASSLAPGGIGETQYF. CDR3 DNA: TGCGCCAGCAGCTTGGCCCCAGGGGGCATAGGGGAGACCCAGTACTTC.

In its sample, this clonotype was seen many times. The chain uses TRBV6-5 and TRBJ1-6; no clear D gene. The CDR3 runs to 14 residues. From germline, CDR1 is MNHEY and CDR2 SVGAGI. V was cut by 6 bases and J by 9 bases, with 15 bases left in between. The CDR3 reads CASSPGPLGSPLHF. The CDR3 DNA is TGTGCCAGCAGCCCCGGACCATTAGGTTCACCCCTCCACTTT.

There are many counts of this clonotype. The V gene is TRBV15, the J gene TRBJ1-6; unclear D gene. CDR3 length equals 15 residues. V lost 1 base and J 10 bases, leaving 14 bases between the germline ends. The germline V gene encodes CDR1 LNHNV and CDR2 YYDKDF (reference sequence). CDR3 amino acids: CATSRAGPLESPLHF. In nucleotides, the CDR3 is TGTGCCACCAGCAGAGCGGGCCCTTTGGAATCACCCCTCCACTTT. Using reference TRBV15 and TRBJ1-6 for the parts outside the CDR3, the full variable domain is DAMVIQNPRYQVTQFGKPVTLSCSQTLNHNVMYWYQQKSSQAPKLLFHYYDKDFNNEADTPDNFQSRRPNTSFCFLDIRSPGLGDTAMYLCATSRAGPLESPLHFGNGTRLTVT.

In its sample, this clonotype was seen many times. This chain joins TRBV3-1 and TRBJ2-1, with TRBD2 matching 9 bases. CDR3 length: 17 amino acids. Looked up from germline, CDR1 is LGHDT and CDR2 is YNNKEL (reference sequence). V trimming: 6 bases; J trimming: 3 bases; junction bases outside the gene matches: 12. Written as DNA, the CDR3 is TGTGCCAGCAGTCCCCTAAGTAGCGGGGGTGTCTACAATGAGCAGTTCTTC. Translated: CASSPLSSGGVYNEQFF.

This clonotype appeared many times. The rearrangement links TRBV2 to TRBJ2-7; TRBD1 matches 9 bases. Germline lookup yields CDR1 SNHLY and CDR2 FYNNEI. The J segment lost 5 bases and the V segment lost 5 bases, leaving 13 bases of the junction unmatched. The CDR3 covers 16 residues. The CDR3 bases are TGTGCCAGCAGTACCCGCCGGGGACAGGGTTACCACGAGCAGTACTTC. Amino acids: CASSTRRGQGYHEQYF.

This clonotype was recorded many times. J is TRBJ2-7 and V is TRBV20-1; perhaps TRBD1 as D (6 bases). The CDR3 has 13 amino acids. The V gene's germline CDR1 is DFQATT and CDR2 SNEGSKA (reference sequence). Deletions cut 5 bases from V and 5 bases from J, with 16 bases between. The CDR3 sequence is CSADSGTRDEQYF. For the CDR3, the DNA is TGCAGTGCTGACTCCGGGACAAGGGACGAGCAGTACTTC.

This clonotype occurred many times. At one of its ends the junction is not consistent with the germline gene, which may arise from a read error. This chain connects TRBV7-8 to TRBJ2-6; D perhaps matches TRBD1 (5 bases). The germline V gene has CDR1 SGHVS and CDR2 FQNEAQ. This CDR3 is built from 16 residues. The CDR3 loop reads CASSFSGNSVANVLTF. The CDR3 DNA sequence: TGTGCCAGCAGCTTTTCAGGGAACTCTGTGGCCAACGTCCTGACTTTC.

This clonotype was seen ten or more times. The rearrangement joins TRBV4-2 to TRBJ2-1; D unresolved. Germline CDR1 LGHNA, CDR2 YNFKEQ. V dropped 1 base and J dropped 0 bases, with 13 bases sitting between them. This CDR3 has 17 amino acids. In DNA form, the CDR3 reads TGTGCCAGCAGCCAAGGATCGAGAAGAGACTCCTACAATGAGCAGTTCTTC. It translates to CASSQGSRRDSYNEQFF.

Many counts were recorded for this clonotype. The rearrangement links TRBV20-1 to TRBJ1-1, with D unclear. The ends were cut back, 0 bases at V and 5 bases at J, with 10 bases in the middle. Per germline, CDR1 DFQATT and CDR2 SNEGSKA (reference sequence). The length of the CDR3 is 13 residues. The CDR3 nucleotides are TGCAGTGCTAGAGATGGCCAGAGGACTGAAGCTTTCTTT. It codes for CSARDGQRTEAFF.

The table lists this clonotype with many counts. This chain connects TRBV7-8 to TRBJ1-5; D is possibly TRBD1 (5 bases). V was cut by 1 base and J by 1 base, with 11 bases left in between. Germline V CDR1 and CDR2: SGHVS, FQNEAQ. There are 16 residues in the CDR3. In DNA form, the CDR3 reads TGTGCCAGCAGCTTAGGGCGGGGACCGAGCAATCAGCCCCAGCATTTT. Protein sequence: CASSLGRGPSNQPQHF.

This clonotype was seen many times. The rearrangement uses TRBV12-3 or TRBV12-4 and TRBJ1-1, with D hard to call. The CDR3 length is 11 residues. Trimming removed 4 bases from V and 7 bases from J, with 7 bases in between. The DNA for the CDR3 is TGTGCCAGCAGTTCTGGGTTTGAAGCTTTCTTT. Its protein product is CASSSGFEAFF.

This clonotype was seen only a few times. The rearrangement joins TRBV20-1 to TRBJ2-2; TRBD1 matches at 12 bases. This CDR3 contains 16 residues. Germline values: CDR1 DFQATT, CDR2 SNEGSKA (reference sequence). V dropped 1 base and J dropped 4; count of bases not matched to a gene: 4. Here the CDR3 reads CSARGGTGGFTGELFF. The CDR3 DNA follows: TGCAGTGCTAGAGGGGGGACAGGGGGCTTCACCGGGGAGCTGTTTTTT.

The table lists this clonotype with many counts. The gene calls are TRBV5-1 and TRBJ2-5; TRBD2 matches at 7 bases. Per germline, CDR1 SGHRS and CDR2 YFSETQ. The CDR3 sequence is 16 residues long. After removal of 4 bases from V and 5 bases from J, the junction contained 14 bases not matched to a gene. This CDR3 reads CASSPQLGLLRETQYF. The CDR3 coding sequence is TGCGCCAGCAGCCCTCAGCTGGGACTACTCCGGGAGACCCAGTACTTC.

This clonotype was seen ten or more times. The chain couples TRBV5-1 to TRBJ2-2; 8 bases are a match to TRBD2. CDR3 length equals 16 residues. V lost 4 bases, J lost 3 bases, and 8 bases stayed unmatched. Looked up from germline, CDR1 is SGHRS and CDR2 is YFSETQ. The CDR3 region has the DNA TGCGCCAGCAGCCCCCAGGGCGGGGGGCACACCGGGGAGCTGTTTTTT. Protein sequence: CASSPQGGGHTGELFF. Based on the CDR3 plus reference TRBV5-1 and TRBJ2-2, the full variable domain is KAGVTQTPRYLIKTRGQQVTLSCSPISGHRSVSWYQQTPGQGLQFLFEYFSETQRNKGNFPGRFSGRQFSNSRSEMNVSTLELGDSALYLCASSPQGGGHTGELFFGEGSRLTVL.

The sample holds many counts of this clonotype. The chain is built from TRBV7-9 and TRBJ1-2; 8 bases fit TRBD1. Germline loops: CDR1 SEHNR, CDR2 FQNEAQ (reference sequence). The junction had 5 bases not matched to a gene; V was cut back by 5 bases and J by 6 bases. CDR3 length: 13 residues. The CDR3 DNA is TGTGCCAGCAGCCTGACAGGGGACCATGGCTACACCTTC. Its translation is CASSLTGDHGYTF.

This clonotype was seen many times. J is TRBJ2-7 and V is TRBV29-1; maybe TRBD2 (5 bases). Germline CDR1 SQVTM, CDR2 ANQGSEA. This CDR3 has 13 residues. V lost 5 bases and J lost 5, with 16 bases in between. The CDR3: CSVWVVRRDEQYF. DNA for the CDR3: TGCAGCGTTTGGGTCGTCAGGCGGGACGAGCAGTACTTC.

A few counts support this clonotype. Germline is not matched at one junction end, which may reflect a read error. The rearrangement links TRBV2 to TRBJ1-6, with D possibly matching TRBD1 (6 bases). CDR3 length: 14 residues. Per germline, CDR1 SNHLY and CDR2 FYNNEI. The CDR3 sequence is CASSEDRVVSHLHF. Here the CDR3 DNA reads TGTGCCAGCAGTGAAGACAGGGTAGTTTCACACCTCCACTTT.

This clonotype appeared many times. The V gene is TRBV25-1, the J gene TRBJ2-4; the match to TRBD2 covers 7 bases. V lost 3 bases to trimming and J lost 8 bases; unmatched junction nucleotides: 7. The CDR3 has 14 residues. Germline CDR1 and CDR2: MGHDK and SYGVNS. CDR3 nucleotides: TGTGCCAGCAGTGACTCGGCGGGGGTGTACATTCAGTACTTC. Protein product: CASSDSAGVYIQYF.

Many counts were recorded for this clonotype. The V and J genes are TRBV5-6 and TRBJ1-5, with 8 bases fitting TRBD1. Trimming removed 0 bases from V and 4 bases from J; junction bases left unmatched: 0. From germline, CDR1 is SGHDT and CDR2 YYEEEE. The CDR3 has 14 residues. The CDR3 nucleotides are TGTGCCAGCAGCTTGGGGACAGGGAATCAGCCCCAGCATTTT. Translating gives CASSLGTGNQPQHF.

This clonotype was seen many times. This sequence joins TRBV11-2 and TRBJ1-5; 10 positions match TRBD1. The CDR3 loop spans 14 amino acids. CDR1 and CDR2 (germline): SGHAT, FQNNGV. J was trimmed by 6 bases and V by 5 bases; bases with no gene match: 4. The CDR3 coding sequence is TGTGCCAGCAGCGGGGGACAGGGGTTTCAGCCCCAGCATTTT. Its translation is CASSGGQGFQPQHF.

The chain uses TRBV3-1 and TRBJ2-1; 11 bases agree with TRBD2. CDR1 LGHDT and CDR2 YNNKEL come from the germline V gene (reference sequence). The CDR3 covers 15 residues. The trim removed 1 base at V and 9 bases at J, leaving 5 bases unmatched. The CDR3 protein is CASSQVSGGAAEQFF. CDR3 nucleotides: TGTGCCAGCAGCCAAGTTAGCGGGGGGGCTGCTGAGCAGTTCTTC.

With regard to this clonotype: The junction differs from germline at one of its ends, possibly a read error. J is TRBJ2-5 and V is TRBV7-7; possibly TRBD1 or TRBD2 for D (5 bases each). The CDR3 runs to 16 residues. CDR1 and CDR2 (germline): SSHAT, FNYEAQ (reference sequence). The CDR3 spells CASSLLSGRVQETQYF. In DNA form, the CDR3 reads TGTGCTAGCAGCCTACTCTCGGGACGGGTCCAAGAGACCCAGTACTTC.

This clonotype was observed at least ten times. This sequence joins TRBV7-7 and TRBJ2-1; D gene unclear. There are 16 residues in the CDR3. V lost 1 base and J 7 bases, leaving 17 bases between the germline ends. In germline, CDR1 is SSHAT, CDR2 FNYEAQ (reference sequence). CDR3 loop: CASSLGGSRPMNEQFF. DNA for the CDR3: TGTGCCAGCAGCTTAGGGGGTAGCAGGCCCATGAATGAGCAGTTCTTC. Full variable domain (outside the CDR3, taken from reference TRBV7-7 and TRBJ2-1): GAGVSQSPRYKVTKRGQDVTLRCDPISSHATLYWYQQALGQGPEFLTYFNYEAQPDKSGLPSDRFSAERPEGSISTLTIQRTEQRDSAMYRCASSLGGSRPMNEQFFGPGTRLTVL.